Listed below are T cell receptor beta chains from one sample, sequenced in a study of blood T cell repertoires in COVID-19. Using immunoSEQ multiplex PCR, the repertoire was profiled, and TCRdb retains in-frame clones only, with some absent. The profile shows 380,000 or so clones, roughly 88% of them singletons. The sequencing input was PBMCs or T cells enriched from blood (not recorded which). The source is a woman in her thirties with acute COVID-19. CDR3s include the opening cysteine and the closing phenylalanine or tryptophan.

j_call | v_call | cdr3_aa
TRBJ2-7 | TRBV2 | CALGVGTHNEQYF
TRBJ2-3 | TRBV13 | CASSLGLKRGADTQYF
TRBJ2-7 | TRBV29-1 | CSVESSVYEQYF
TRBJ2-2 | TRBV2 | CASSTRTGEFTGELFF
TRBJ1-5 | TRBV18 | CASSPSGTGDNQPQHF
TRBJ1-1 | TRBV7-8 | CASSSIYGQGAEAFF
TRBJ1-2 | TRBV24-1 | CATSDPRTGTYYGYTF
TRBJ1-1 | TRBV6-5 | CASTQRGSHTEAFF
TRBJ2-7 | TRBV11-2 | CASSLVLGSYEQYF
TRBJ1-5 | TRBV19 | CASSLEYREDQPQHF
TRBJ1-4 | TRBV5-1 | CASSRGGDAPTNEKLFF
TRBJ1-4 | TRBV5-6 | CASSRGGLYEKLFF
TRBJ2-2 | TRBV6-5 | CASRLRGELFF
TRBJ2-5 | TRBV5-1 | CASSLEGQGYETQYF
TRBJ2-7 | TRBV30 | CAWSVGTGGYEQYF
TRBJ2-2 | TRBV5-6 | CASSPRASGGFSGELFF
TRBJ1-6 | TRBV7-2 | CASSLNRDSPLHF
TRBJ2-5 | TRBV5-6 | CASRCPGVTERRQETQYF
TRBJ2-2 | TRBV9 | CASSVARQGSTGELFF
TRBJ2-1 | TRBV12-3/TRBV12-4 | CASRAGTEQFF
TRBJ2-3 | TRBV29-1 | CSVEGIGSTDTQYF
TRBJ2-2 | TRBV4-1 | CASSHRLAGGTGELFF
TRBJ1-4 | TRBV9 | CASSPVGEAEKLFF
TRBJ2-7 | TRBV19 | CASSQRTGYEQYF
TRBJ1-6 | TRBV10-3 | CAISDISKGKASPLHF
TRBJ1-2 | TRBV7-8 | CASSLAPQGAYGYTF
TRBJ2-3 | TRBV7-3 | CASSLMSPAEVSVGTDTQYF
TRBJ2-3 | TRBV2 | CASSPQTDTQYF
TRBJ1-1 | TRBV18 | CASSLSQVLNTEAFF
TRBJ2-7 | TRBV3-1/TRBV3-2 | CASLTREQYF
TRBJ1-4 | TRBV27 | CASSRDRGTKLFF
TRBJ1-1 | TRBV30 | CAWSVGGLLGAFF
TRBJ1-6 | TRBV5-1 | CASSQGGTGGSPLHF
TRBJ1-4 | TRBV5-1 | CASSLARGAGEKLFF
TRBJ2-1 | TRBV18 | CASSPQTVDEQFF
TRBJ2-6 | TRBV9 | CASSVIGANVLTF
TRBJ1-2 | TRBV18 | CASSPRQGGTSYGYTF
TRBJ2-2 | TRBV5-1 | CASSLVPTSGGGTGELFF
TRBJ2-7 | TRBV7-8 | CASSLVIGYYEQYF